The present entry profiles one T cell receptor (beta chain) with its context. Authors' analysis steps: Estimates of nucleated cell counts were drawn from the amplification of reference gene primers. Libraries were prepared by immunoSEQ multiplex PCR; TCRdb keeps only in-frame clonotypes and omits some of them. Clonal size and the V and J genes are those of that table, whereas D and trimming came from the DNA. The sample yields some 200,000 clones, roughly nine tenths seen once. This CDR3 is built from 16 residues. Germline loops: CDR1 SGHRS, CDR2 YFSETQ. V lost 4 bases and J lost 3, with 19 bases in between. This sample stems from a study of blood T cell repertoires in COVID-19.

The genes are TRBV5-1 and TRBJ1-2; D possibly corresponds to TRBD1 (6 bases). The TCR sequence derives from a woman aged 45-60 years in a cohort exposed to, infected with or recovered from COVID-19 (not recorded which). Sequenced input: PBMCs or T cells enriched from blood (not recorded which). The CDR3 protein is CASSPWDGDTHYGYTF. In DNA, the CDR3 is TGCGCCAGCAGCCCTTGGGACGGGGACACCCACTATGGCTACACCTTC.